This T cell receptor (beta chain) originates from a study of CD8 T cells in ankylosing spondylitis (dated by TCRdb to the late 2010s). Some background on the complete study: To find TCR variants linked to disease, the study profiled T cell receptor beta repertoires in ankylosing spondylitis patients and healthy donors. The whole study cohort included 95 to 130 healthy donors and over 20 ankylosing spondylitis patients. Peripheral blood was sampled, and synovial fluid was also collected from ankylosing spondylitis patients.

CDR1 and CDR2 (MGHRA, YSYEKL) derive from the germline V gene. The CDR3 starts with the cysteine, ends with the phenylalanine, and has 18 residues. The sequence is cut down to CDR3 DNA, 54 bases in frame from base 1. Relative to germline, V is 4 bases shorter and J is 0 bases shorter, with 19 bases between their ends. Remarks on this clonotype: Its binding antigen is unknown. No base quality values were provided; no much bigger clone lies one nucleotide off.

General findings and caveats noted by the study authors: A CD8+ phenotype was shown by the disease-linked clones, which were found at relatively low frequencies in peripheral blood. Some motif variants were previously reported in synovial fluid and blood of reactive arthritis patients, suggesting common disease-initiation mechanisms. According to the report, matched synovial fluid samples from ankylosing spondylitis patients were significantly enriched for the disease-linked clones. A TCR beta motif of eight highly homologous amino acid variants appeared characteristic of blood from ankylosing spondylitis patients.

Sequencer: Illumina HiSeq 2500. Quantitative 5'-RACE with molecular barcodes was the method used to prepare the TCR beta libraries. Per the original workflow: A new computational method based on a probabilistic model of VDJ rearrangement was used to identify disease-linked TCR variants. TCRdb trimmed public reads at Q25 via fastp, called clones via MiXCR and kept in-frame beta chains. Records with the same CDR3 protein are collapsed into one entry carrying the most frequent genes and DNA. The V and J calls reflect TCRdb's pipeline rather than the authors' work. Present in this sample are a few hundred thousand distinct CDR3 sequences, around 17% of which were seen just once. The ten most abundant clones make up approximately 40% of the sample.

The receptor comes from a male donor with ankylosing spondylitis. Sequenced input: blood, either unsorted or a sorted T cell fraction (not recorded which). Rearrangement joined TRBV4-1 to TRBJ1-3, and the D gene may be TRBD1, 5 bases matching. The nucleotide sequence is TGCGCCAGCAGCCTTTTGGTGGGGCCGACGAACTCTGGAAACACCATATATTTT. This sequence encodes CASSLLVGPTNSGNTIYF.